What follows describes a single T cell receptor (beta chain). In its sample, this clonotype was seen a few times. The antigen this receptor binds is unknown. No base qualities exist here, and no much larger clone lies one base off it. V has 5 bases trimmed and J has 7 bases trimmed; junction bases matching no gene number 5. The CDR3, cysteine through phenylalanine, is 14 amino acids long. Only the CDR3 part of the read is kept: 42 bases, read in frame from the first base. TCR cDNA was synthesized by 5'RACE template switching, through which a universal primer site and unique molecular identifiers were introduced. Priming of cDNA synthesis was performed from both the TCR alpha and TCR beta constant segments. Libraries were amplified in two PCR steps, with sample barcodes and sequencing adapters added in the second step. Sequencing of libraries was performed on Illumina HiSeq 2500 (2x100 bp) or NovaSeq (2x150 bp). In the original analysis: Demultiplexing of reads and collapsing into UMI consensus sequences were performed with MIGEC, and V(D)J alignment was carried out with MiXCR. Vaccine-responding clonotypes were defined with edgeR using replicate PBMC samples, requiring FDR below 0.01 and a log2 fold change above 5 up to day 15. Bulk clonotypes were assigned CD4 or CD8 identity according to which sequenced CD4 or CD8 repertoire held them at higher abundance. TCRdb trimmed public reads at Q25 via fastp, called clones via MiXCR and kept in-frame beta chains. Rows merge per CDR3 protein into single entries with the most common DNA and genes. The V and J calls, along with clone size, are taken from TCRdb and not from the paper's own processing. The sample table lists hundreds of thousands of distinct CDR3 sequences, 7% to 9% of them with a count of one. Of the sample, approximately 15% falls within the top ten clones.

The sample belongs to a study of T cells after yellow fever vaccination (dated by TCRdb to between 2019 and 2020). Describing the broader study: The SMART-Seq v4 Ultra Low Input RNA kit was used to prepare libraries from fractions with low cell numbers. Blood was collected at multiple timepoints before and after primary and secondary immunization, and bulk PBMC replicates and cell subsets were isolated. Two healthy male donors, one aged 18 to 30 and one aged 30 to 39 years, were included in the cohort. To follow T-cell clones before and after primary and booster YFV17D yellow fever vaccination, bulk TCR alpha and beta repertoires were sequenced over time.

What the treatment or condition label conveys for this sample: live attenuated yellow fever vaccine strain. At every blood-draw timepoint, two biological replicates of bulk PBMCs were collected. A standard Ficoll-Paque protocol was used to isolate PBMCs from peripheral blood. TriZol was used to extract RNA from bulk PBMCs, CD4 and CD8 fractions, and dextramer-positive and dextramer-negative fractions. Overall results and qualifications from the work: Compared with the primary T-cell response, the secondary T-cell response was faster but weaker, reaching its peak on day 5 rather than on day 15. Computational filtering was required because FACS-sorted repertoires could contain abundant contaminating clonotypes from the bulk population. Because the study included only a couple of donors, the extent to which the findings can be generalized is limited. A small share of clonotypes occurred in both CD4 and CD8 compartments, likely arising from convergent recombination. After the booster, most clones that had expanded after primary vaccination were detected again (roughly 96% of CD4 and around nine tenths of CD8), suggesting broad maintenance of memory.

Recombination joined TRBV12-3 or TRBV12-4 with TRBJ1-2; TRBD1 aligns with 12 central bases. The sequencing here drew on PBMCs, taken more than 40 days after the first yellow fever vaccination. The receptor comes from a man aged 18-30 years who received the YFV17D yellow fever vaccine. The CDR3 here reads CASSRDRGRGGYTF. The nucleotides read TGTGCCAGCAGTAGGGACAGGGGGCGGGGTGGCTACACCTTC.